The 26 T cell receptor beta chains below all came from one sample that was sequenced in a study of cytomegalovirus exposure and HLA in healthy donors. 13 Jbeta primers and 60 Vbeta primers were used for the PCR. Sequencing was performed with immunoSEQ multiplex PCR; in TCRdb, only in-frame clones are kept and a portion is missing. This sample has about 45,000 clones, with approximately 90% found just once. Sequencing used PBMCs. Receptors originate from a woman in her thirties or forties in good health and CMV-seropositive.

This clone was seen more than once but under ten times. The chain couples TRBV5-1 to TRBJ2-1; D is perhaps TRBD2 (5 bases). The length of the CDR3 is 13 residues. V lost 4 bases and J 3 bases, leaving 8 bases between the germline ends. Germline V gives CDR1 SGHRS, CDR2 YFSETQ. CDR3: CASSTGDYNEQFF. In DNA, the CDR3 is TGCGCCAGCAGCACCGGGGACTACAATGAGCAGTTCTTC.

V is TRBV19 and J is TRBJ1-5; 7 positions match TRBD1. After removal of 6 bases from V and 7 bases from J, the junction contained 12 bases not matched to a gene. The germline CDR1 and CDR2 sequences are LNHDA and SQIVND (reference sequence). CDR3 size: 15 residues. The CDR3 coding sequence is TGTGCCAGTAGACCTCAACAGGGGAAGCGACAGCCCCAGCATTTT. This translates into CASRPQQGKRQPQHF.

The chain links TRBV2 to TRBJ2-2; 9 positions match TRBD2. This CDR3 has 15 residues. The junction had 6 bases not matched to a gene; V was cut back by 5 bases and J by 5 bases. The V gene's germline CDR1 is SNHLY and CDR2 FYNNEI. CDR3 amino acids: CASSSGRTSTGELFF. CDR3 coding DNA: TGTGCCAGCAGTAGCGGGAGGACCTCGACCGGGGAGCTGTTTTTT. Using reference TRBV2 and TRBJ2-2 for the parts outside the CDR3, the full variable domain is EPEVTQTPSHQVTQMGQEVILRCVPISNHLYFYWYRQILGQKVEFLVSFYNNEISEKSEIFDDQFSVERPDGSNFTLKIRSTKLEDSAMYFCASSSGRTSTGELFFGEGSRLTVL.

The chain couples TRBV5-1 to TRBJ2-1; weak D call: TRBD2 (5 bases). V gave up 2 bases and J gave up 9 bases, with 12 bases separating them. The CDR3 is 13 residues long. From germline, CDR1 is SGHRS and CDR2 YFSETQ. In nucleotides, the CDR3 is TGCGCCAGCAGCTTTCAGGAGAGCGGTGAGCAGTTCTTC. It is translated as CASSFQESGEQFF. Full variable domain (rest looked up from reference TRBV5-1 and TRBJ2-1): KAGVTQTPRYLIKTRGQQVTLSCSPISGHRSVSWYQQTPGQGLQFLFEYFSETQRNKGNFPGRFSGRQFSNSRSEMNVSTLELGDSALYLCASSFQESGEQFFGPGTRLTVL.

V usage is TRBV7-7 and J usage is TRBJ2-5, with 7 bases that match TRBD1. J lost 4 bases, V lost 2 bases, and 7 bases had no gene match. CDR3 length equals 15 residues. Germline CDR1 reads SSHAT; CDR2 reads FNYEAQ (reference sequence). In DNA form, the CDR3 reads TGTGCCAGCAGCTTACAACAGGGGACCCGAGAGACCCAGTACTTC. Residues: CASSLQQGTRETQYF.

V gene TRBV11-1 combines with J gene TRBJ2-7; 7 bases are shared with TRBD2. The V segment lost 5 bases and the J segment 0 bases; nucleotides outside the gene matches: 4. CDR1 SGHAT and CDR2 FQDESV come from the germline V gene (reference sequence). The CDR3 spans 14 residues. The CDR3 loop reads CASSLTSFSYEQYF. The CDR3 DNA follows: TGTGCCAGCAGCCTGACTAGCTTCTCCTACGAGCAGTACTTC.

The rearrangement uses TRBV6-1 and TRBJ2-7; 8 nucleotides match TRBD1. With 6 bases clipped from V and 2 bases from J, the junction kept 9 bases outside the gene matches. The germline CDR1 and CDR2 sequences are MNHNS and SASEGT. The CDR3 is 15 amino acids. The CDR3 sequence: CASRETGTGTYEQYF. CDR3 in DNA: TGTGCCAGCAGGGAAACCGGGACAGGAACCTACGAGCAGTACTTC.

A word on this clone: Sequence at one end of the junction differs from germline and may be a read error. The rearrangement joins TRBV7-9 to TRBJ1-5; 7 nucleotides match TRBD1. From germline, CDR1 is SEHNR and CDR2 FQNEAQ (reference sequence). This CDR3 has 19 residues. The CDR3 DNA reads as TGTTCCAGCAGCTTCGAAAGGGGGGAAGGGACAGAGAGCAATCAGCCCCAGCATTTT. It yields the protein CSSSFERGEGTESNQPQHF.

DNA for the CDR3: TGTGCCAGTAGTATGCCGTGGCCGTCACAGGGGGCGCAGGCCGTCACAGATACGCAGTATTTT. This encodes CASSMPWPSQGAQAVTDTQYF. The rearrangement joins TRBV19 to TRBJ2-3, with 9 nucleotides matching TRBD1. The CDR3 runs to 21 residues. The V and J ends lost 3 bases and 2 bases, in that order; junction bases with no gene match: 21. CDR1 and CDR2 (germline): LNHDA, SQIVND (reference sequence). Based on the CDR3 plus reference TRBV19 and TRBJ2-3, the full variable domain is DGGITQSPKYLFRKEGQNVTLSCEQNLNHDAMYWYRQDPGQGLRLIYYSQIVNDFQKGDIAEGYSVSREKKESFPLTVTSAQKNPTAFYLCASSMPWPSQGAQAVTDTQYFGPGTRLTVL.

This clone came up a few times. V is TRBV6-1 and J is TRBJ1-1; TRBD1 matches at 7 bases. Germline assignment: CDR1 MNHNS and CDR2 SASEGT. This CDR3 is 15 amino acids long. V gave up 6 bases and J gave up 8 bases; unmatched junction bases: 15. The CDR3 nucleotides read TGTGCCAGCAGGATGTACCTGGGACAGCAGAGAGAAGCTTTCTTT. This translates into CASRMYLGQQREAFF.

This chain joins TRBV5-1 and TRBJ2-5; weak D call: TRBD1 (6 bases). Germline CDR1 SGHRS, CDR2 YFSETQ. CDR3 length equals 15 residues. Trimming left V 1 base short and J 5 bases short, with 15 bases between. CDR3 in DNA: TGCGCCAGCAGCTTGATACAGGGATTAGAGGAGACCCAGTACTTC. Translated, it gives CASSLIQGLEETQYF.

This rearrangement joins TRBV25-1 to TRBJ1-5; perhaps TRBD1 as D (5 bases). Trimming took off 6 bases at V and 0 bases at J, with 12 bases between the two ends. This CDR3 has 15 residues. Germline lookup yields CDR1 MGHDK and CDR2 SYGVNS. The CDR3 coding sequence is TGTGCCAGCAGAATGGGGGGTCGTAGCAATCAGCCCCAGCATTTT. Translated: CASRMGGRSNQPQHF.

This chain joins TRBV7-6 and TRBJ2-3, with D possibly being TRBD2 (5 bases). The V gene lost 5 bases and the J gene lost 1 base, with 16 bases spanning the gap. CDR1 SGHVS and CDR2 FNYEAQ come from the germline V gene. This CDR3 is built from 16 residues. The CDR3 DNA sequence: TGTGCCAGCAGCCCCTCGGGGTTAAGGGGCACAGATACGCAGTATTTT. Its translation is CASSPSGLRGTDTQYF.

This chain connects TRBV6-5 to TRBJ1-1; tentative D call: TRBD1 (5 bases). V was cut by 7 bases and J by 11 bases, with 17 bases left in between. The CDR3 runs to 12 residues. Per the germline V gene, CDR1 is MNHEY and CDR2 is SVGAGI. The CDR3 bases are TGTGCCAGCACCACCTGGGGGGGTGGGGCTTTCTTT. Its translation is CASTTWGGGAFF.

The V gene is TRBV20-1, the J gene TRBJ1-1; D is undetermined. Germline V lookup: CDR1 DFQATT, CDR2 SNEGSKA (reference sequence). Trimming removed 4 bases at V and 2 bases at J, with 5 bases between. The CDR3 has 11 residues. The CDR3 DNA follows: TGCAGTGCTAAGACTAACACTGAAGCTTTCTTT. This sequence encodes CSAKTNTEAFF.

The chain couples TRBV2 to TRBJ2-3; 8 positions agree with TRBD2. V lost 6 bases, J lost 7 bases, and 9 bases stayed unmatched. CDR1 is SNHLY and CDR2 is FYNNEI in the germline V gene. The CDR3 has 14 amino acids. Here the CDR3 reads CASRPGLGVYTQYF. The CDR3, as DNA: TGTGCCAGCAGGCCGGGACTAGGGGTTTATACGCAGTATTTT.

The J gene is TRBJ2-1, the V gene TRBV28; possibly TRBD2 for D (7 bases). V was shortened by 7 bases and J by 7 bases, with 17 bases between the two germline ends. This CDR3 has 14 amino acids. From germline, CDR1 is MDHEN and CDR2 SYDVKM. The CDR3 DNA reads as TGTGCCAGCACCCGGGGGGCAGGACGGAATGAGCAGTTCTTC. This translates into CASTRGAGRNEQFF.

The chain couples TRBV5-4 to TRBJ1-3; D might be TRBD1 (6 bases). V gave up 4 bases and J gave up 0 bases, with 11 bases separating them. This CDR3 spans 15 amino acids. CDR1 is SGHNT and CDR2 is YYREEE in the germline V gene (reference sequence). CDR3 nucleotides: TGTGCCAGCAGCCTCGGGACAAGCTCTGGAAACACCATATATTTT. This translates into CASSLGTSSGNTIYF. The full variable domain, with the rest looked up from reference TRBV5-4 and TRBJ1-3, is ETGVTQSPTHLIKTRGQQVTLRCSSQSGHNTVSWYQQALGQGPQFIFQYYREEENGRGNFPPRFSGLQFPNYSSELNVNALELDDSALYLCASSLGTSSGNTIYFGEGSWLTVV.

This chain joins TRBV11-2 and TRBJ2-7; 7 bases match TRBD1. This CDR3 region has 13 residues. V lost 5 bases and J lost 4; bases outside the gene matches: 5. The germline gives CDR1 SGHAT, CDR2 FQNNGV. CDR3 sequence (DNA): TGTGCCAGCAGCCTGGGACAGAGATACGAGCAGTACTTC. Residues: CASSLGQRYEQYF.

This chain uses TRBV5-4 with TRBJ2-5; 7 bases align to TRBD2. Trimming at V came to 2 bases and at J to 2 bases, leaving 9 bases not matched to a gene. The CDR3 runs to 16 residues. From germline, CDR1 is SGHNT and CDR2 YYREEE (reference sequence). The CDR3 loop reads CASSFGREDSQETQYF. The CDR3 DNA sequence: TGTGCCAGCAGCTTTGGTCGGGAGGACTCACAAGAGACCCAGTACTTC. Variable domain in full (rest from reference TRBV5-4 and TRBJ2-5): ETGVTQSPTHLIKTRGQQVTLRCSSQSGHNTVSWYQQALGQGPQFIFQYYREEENGRGNFPPRFSGLQFPNYSSELNVNALELDDSALYLCASSFGREDSQETQYFGPGTRLLVL.

The table lists this clone with a count of one. The chain employs TRBV4-1 and TRBJ2-1; 7 bases are shared with TRBD2. There are 17 residues in the CDR3. Germline CDR1 MGHRA, CDR2 YSYEKL. V was clipped by 0 bases and J by 6 bases; unmatched bases: 11. The CDR3 coding sequence is TGCGCCAGCAGCCAAGAGGGGGTAGCGGGCAGGGCCAATGAGCAGTTCTTC. It encodes CASSQEGVAGRANEQFF.

In this sample, this clone turned up once. V gene TRBV5-4 combines with J gene TRBJ2-2, with 11 positions matching TRBD1. The CDR3 loop spans 15 amino acids. The V segment lost 3 bases and the J segment 3 bases; nucleotides outside the gene matches: 1. Per germline, CDR1 SGHNT and CDR2 YYREEE (reference sequence). Here the CDR3 DNA reads TGTGCCAGCAGCTGGGGACAGGGGGACACCGGGGAGCTGTTTTTT. This encodes CASSWGQGDTGELFF.

This clone appeared a few times. This chain joins TRBV5-1 and TRBJ2-1; 8 positions agree with TRBD2. This CDR3 spans 15 amino acids. Trimming at V came to 4 bases and at J to 2 bases, leaving 5 bases not matched to a gene. Germline CDR1 reads SGHRS; CDR2 reads YFSETQ. In DNA form, the CDR3 reads TGCGCCAGCAGCCCCAGCGGGAGCACCTACAATGAGCAGTTCTTC. Translation: CASSPSGSTYNEQFF.

The CDR3 here is CAWSLNTEAFF. The CDR3 region has the DNA TGTGCCTGGAGTTTAAACACTGAAGCTTTCTTT. V is TRBV30 and J is TRBJ1-1; D gene uncertain. Trimming removed 2 bases at V and 2 bases at J, with 3 bases between. The length of the CDR3 is 11 residues. Germline V gene lookup returns CDR1 GTSNPN and CDR2 SVGIG (reference sequence). The complete variable domain, with remaining parts taken from reference TRBV30 and TRBJ1-1, reads SQTIHQWPATLVQPVGSPLSLECTVEGTSNPNLYWYRQAAGRGLQLLFYSVGIGQISSEVPQNLSASRPQDRQFILSSKKLLLSDSGFYLCAWSLNTEAFFGQGTRLTVV.

This rearrangement joins TRBV12-5 to TRBJ1-6, with a weak D call TRBD1 (5 bases). This CDR3 is 19 amino acids long. From germline, CDR1 is LGHNT and CDR2 FRNRAP. Deletions cut 5 bases from V and 1 base from J, with 21 bases between. The CDR3, as DNA: TGTGCTAGTGGTCCCCGGGGGATACTGCCAGGTTCCTATAATTCACCCCTCCACTTT. This codes for CASGPRGILPGSYNSPLHF. Full variable domain (remainder filled in from reference TRBV12-5 and TRBJ1-6): DARVTQTPRHKVTEMGQEVTMRCQPILGHNTVFWYRQTMMQGLELLAYFRNRAPLDDSGMPKDRFSAEMPDATLATLKIQPSEPRDSAVYFCASGPRGILPGSYNSPLHFGNGTRLTVT.

J is TRBJ2-3 and V is TRBV27; perhaps TRBD1 as D (5 bases). Germline V gives CDR1 MNHEY, CDR2 SMNVEV (reference sequence). CDR3 length: 14 amino acids. V gave up 6 bases and J gave up 4 bases, with 14 bases separating them. CDR3: CASSAGSWADTQYF. CDR3 nucleotides: TGTGCCAGCAGCGCAGGGTCTTGGGCAGATACGCAGTATTTT.